Listed here are 10 T cell receptor beta chains from one sample, sequenced in a study of shared clonotypes between healthy human individuals (dated by TCRdb to 2020 to 2022). The library relied on the immunoSEQ multiplex PCR assay. This is the immuneACCESS table as TCRdb keeps it, with only in-frame sequences that have V and J called. A part of the clones is gone; compared with another copy, unresolved V genes explain less than half, and the rest is unexplained. This sample holds roughly 550,000 clones; nearly 97% were observed only once. The ten largest clones capture around 0.097% of the sample. CD8 naive samples were obtained by positive selection for CCR7 among CD45RO-negative cells, yielding a CD45RA+CCR7+ population from which TemRA cells were excluded. The sequenced sample was naive CD8+ T cells sorted from blood. The label giving this sample's cell subset or site can be read as: CD45RA+CCR7+. The receptors come from a woman between 25 and 40 years old in good health.

The sample holds one count of this clone. The V gene is TRBV5-4, the J gene TRBJ2-1; perhaps TRBD1 as D (5 bases). The CDR3 is made up of 15 amino acids. V lost 3 bases to trimming and J lost 4 bases, with 14 bases between them. The germline gives CDR1 SGHNT, CDR2 YYREEE (reference sequence). The CDR3 region has the DNA TGTGCCAGCAGCTCAGGACAAAAGCCTTACAATGAGCAGTTCTTC. As protein: CASSSGQKPYNEQFF.

This chain connects TRBV6-4 to TRBJ1-1; a weak D match, TRBD1 (5 bases). There are 15 residues in the CDR3. Germline assignment: CDR1 MRHNA and CDR2 SNTAGT. Deletions cut 5 bases from V and 2 bases from J, with 15 bases between. The CDR3 region has the DNA TGTGCCAGCAGTTCCTTGGGCGGGGGAAACACTGAAGCTTTCTTT. This gives the protein CASSSLGGGNTEAFF.

The chain is built from TRBV4-1 and TRBJ2-2; 7 bases fit TRBD2. Looked up from germline, CDR1 is MGHRA and CDR2 is YSYEKL. This CDR3 is 15 amino acids long. J was trimmed by 9 bases and V by 0 bases; bases with no gene match: 7. The DNA for the CDR3 is TGCGCCAGCAGCCAAGAGGGAGGGCGGGATCGGGAGCTGTTTTTT. It translates to CASSQEGGRDRELFF.

The rearrangement joins TRBV28 to TRBJ1-3, with TRBD1 identical over 10 bases. J gave up 0 bases and V 5 bases, and 7 bases lay outside the gene matches. Germline CDR1 MDHEN, CDR2 SYDVKM. This CDR3 has 17 amino acids. CDR3 protein: CASSTWDRGHSGNTIYF. The CDR3 nucleotides are TGTGCCAGCAGTACCTGGGACAGGGGACACTCTGGAAACACCATATATTTT. The complete variable domain, with remaining parts taken from reference TRBV28 and TRBJ1-3, reads DVKVTQSSRYLVKRTGEKVFLECVQDMDHENMFWYRQDPGLGLRLIYFSYDVKMKEKGDIPEGYSVSREKKERFSLILESASTNQTSMYLCASSTWDRGHSGNTIYFGEGSWLTVV.

The chain has TRBV6-6 and TRBJ2-1; 8 nucleotides match TRBD2. The V segment lost 1 base and the J segment 4 bases; nucleotides outside the gene matches: 6. There are 16 residues in the CDR3. The germline CDR1 and CDR2 sequences are MNHNY and SVGAGI (reference sequence). This CDR3 is CASSYYTGGPYNEQFF. The DNA for the CDR3 is TGTGCCAGCAGTTACTACACGGGAGGGCCGTACAATGAGCAGTTCTTC.

CDR3 DNA: TGTGCCAGTAGTGGACAGGAGAACACTGAAGCTTTCTTT. It codes for CASSGQENTEAFF. The chain carries TRBV19 and TRBJ1-1; 7 bases are shared with TRBD1. Per germline, CDR1 LNHDA and CDR2 SQIVND (reference sequence). The CDR3 has 13 amino acids. Trimming took 5 bases from V and 1 from J; bases not matched to a gene: 1.

This chain links TRBV30 with TRBJ1-1; D unclear. This CDR3 spans 12 amino acids. V was cut by 0 bases and J by 5 bases, with 7 bases left in between. Germline V lookup: CDR1 GTSNPN, CDR2 SVGIG (reference sequence). CDR3 sequence reads: CAWSVGRTEAFF. In DNA, the CDR3 is TGTGCCTGGAGTGTAGGGCGGACTGAAGCTTTCTTT.

The chain links TRBV2 to TRBJ1-4; tentatively, D is TRBD1 (5 bases). Germline V gene data show CDR1 as SNHLY and CDR2 as FYNNEI. The CDR3 has 15 amino acids. Trimming removed 1 base at V and 7 bases at J, with 13 bases between. The CDR3 DNA reads as TGTGCCAGCAGTGAAGGCAGGGTTCGGAGTGAAAAACTGTTTTTT. This sequence encodes CASSEGRVRSEKLFF.

The J gene is TRBJ2-1, the V gene TRBV6-5; D remains unclear. This CDR3 region has 16 residues. The germline gives CDR1 MNHEY, CDR2 SVGAGI. Trimming stripped 4 bases from V and 4 bases from J, with 17 bases between. Written as DNA, the CDR3 is TGTGCCAGCAGTTTCTACACGTCCGAGGAATACAATGAGCAGTTCTTC. Its protein is CASSFYTSEEYNEQFF.

This chain links TRBV28 with TRBJ2-3; 14 positions match TRBD2. The germline gives CDR1 MDHEN, CDR2 SYDVKM. This CDR3 is 18 amino acids long. V gave up 6 bases and J gave up 0 bases; unmatched junction bases: 8. CDR3 region: CASRSGTSGRSSTDTQYF. The CDR3 bases are TGTGCCAGCAGATCCGGGACTAGCGGGAGATCTAGCACAGATACGCAGTATTTT.